The rows below give T cell receptor beta chains drawn from one sample of a study of T-cell reconstitution after alpha-beta-depleted transplantation in children. Using its own MiXCR run on the PCR reads, TCRdb lists one record per CDR3 protein. This table has some 530,000 distinct CDR3 sequences, about 12% appearing once. The material sequenced was PBMCs from the stem cell graft donor, taken from the stem cell graft. The source is a human donor who donated a stem cell graft to a child with combined immunodeficiency. The CDR3 runs from the conserved cysteine through the conserved F or W. The order of the fields is V gene, D gene, J gene, clone size, CDR3 DNA, CDR3 protein. D genes are given only for firm matches. For some rows the clone size is stated as once, few or many, or as a class when expanded; others skip it.

>TRBV6-5|TRBD1|TRBJ2-1|many
TGTGCCAGCAGTTACTCGGGGGACAGCGAGTCTTATGAGCAGTTCTTC
CASSYSGDSESYEQFF
>TRBV5-1|-|TRBJ2-1|many
TGCGCCAGCAGCTCCCCTGTCCTTACTTTCTACAATGAGCAGTTCTTC
CASSSPVLTFYNEQFF
>TRBV6-2/TRBV6-3|-|TRBJ2-6|many
TGTGCCAGCCGAAGGAACTCTGGGGCCAACGTCCTGACTTTC
CASRRNSGANVLTF
>TRBV24-1|TRBD1|TRBJ2-3|many
TGTGCCACCGGGACAGGGGGCGGAGATACGCAGTATTTT
CATGTGGGDTQYF
>TRBV7-9|-|TRBJ2-1|many
TGTGCCAGCAGCTTAGCGCAGACCCTCAATGAGCAGTTCTTC
CASSLAQTLNEQFF
>TRBV20-1|TRBD1|TRBJ2-7|many
TGCAGTGCTAGAAAGGGACAGAGCACCTACGAGCAGTACTTC
CSARKGQSTYEQYF
>TRBV25-1|TRBD1|TRBJ2-7|few
TGTGCCAGCAGTGAAGTAGGGGGCTTTATTTACGAGCAGTACTTC
CASSEVGGFIYEQYF
>TRBV5-6|-|TRBJ2-1|many
TGTGCCAGCAGCTTGGTCTCCCGGTTAAGCTCCTACAATGAGCAGTTCTTC
CASSLVSRLSSYNEQFF
>TRBV10-2|TRBD1|TRBJ2-5|few
TGCGCCAGCAGAGGGGGCGGGCGTCAAGAGACCCAGTACTTC
CASRGGGRQETQYF
>TRBV12-3/TRBV12-4|-|TRBJ2-7|-
TGTGCCAGCAGTCGCGGGTCCCCCTACGAGCAGTACTTC
CASSRGSPYEQYF
>TRBV10-2|TRBD2|TRBJ2-1|-
TGCGCCAGCATTCTTGACGCTAGCGGGAGGGCGACCTCCTACAATGAGCAGTTCTTC
CASILDASGRATSYNEQFF
>TRBV27|TRBD2|TRBJ2-1|few
TGTGCCAGCAGTTTATCGGCGCTAGCGGGGGGGGAAGGTGAGCAGTTCTTC
CASSLSALAGGEGEQFF
>TRBV6-2/TRBV6-3|TRBD1|TRBJ2-1|-
TGTGCCAGCAGTTACTCAGGTGTATATGGTATGGGACAGGGCTACAATGAGCAGTTCTTC
CASSYSGVYGMGQGYNEQFF
>TRBV5-1|-|TRBJ2-2|many
TGTGCCAGCAGCTTGGGACAGAACACCGGGGAGCTGTTTTTT
CASSLGQNTGELFF
>TRBV7-6|-|TRBJ2-1|-
TGTGCCAGCGGAGGGTTTGAACACAATGAGCAGTTCTTC
CASGGFEHNEQFF
>TRBV10-3|-|TRBJ1-1|many
TGTGCCATCAGGTCAGGGCTACTGAACACTGAAGCTTTCTTT
CAIRSGLLNTEAFF
>TRBV11-2|-|TRBJ2-1|-
TGTGCCAGCAGCTTCATCCCGGGTGAGCAGTTCTTC
CASSFIPGEQFF
>TRBV6-5|TRBD1|TRBJ1-2|-
TGTGCCAGCGTTCCTAGGACAGGGAGTGAGGTCTATGGCTACACCTTC
CASVPRTGSEVYGYTF
>TRBV15|TRBD2|TRBJ2-2|many
TGTGCCACCAGCAGACCCCGGGGACTAGCGGCAGGATGGGGCGGGGAGCTGTTTTTT
CATSRPRGLAAGWGGELFF
>TRBV6-6|TRBD2|TRBJ2-2|many
TGTGCACTCCGGGAGGACACCGGGGAGCTGTTTTTT
CALREDTGELFF
>TRBV29-1|-|TRBJ2-3|few
TGCAGCGTTGCAGGGGCCCACACAGATACGCAGTATTTT
CSVAGAHTDTQYF
>TRBV6-5|-|TRBJ2-2|few
TGTGCCAGCAGTTCTCGCCGGAACAACCGGAACACCGGGGAGCTGTTTTTT
CASSSRRNNRNTGELFF
>TRBV12-3/TRBV12-4|-|TRBJ2-1|few
TGTGCCAGCAGTTTTTTCCCGGATGAGCAGTTCTTC
CASSFFPDEQFF
>TRBV12-3/TRBV12-4|-|TRBJ2-2|many
TGCAGGGGCCCTCATCTGAACACCGGGGAGCTGTTTTTT
CRGPHLNTGELFF
>TRBV20-1|-|TRBJ1-6|few
TGCAGTGCTAGATGGGAACCGGTGATCCACTTT
CSARWEPVIHF
>TRBV24-1|-|TRBJ2-1|few
TGTGCCACCAGTGATCCCGGTGACGGGAGTAAGGATGAGCAGTTCTTC
CATSDPGDGSKDEQFF
>TRBV29-1|-|TRBJ2-1|many
TGCAGCGGGGAGGGGGAGAACTACAATGAGCAGTTCTTC
CSGEGENYNEQFF
>TRBV28|-|TRBJ2-7|many
TGTGCCAGCAGGAGGTGGCACTTCGACGAGCAGTACTTC
CASRRWHFDEQYF
>TRBV4-2|TRBD2|TRBJ2-7|many
TGTGCCAGCAGCCCCCGACTAGCGGGGGGAACCGGCTACGAGCAGTACTTC
CASSPRLAGGTGYEQYF
>TRBV4-2|-|TRBJ2-5|few
TGTGCCAGCAGCCAAGGTGGCGGGGCTGCGGAGACCCAGTACTTC
CASSQGGGAAETQYF
>TRBV20-1|-|TRBJ2-7|many
TGCAGTGCTATGGACAGCCCCAGCTCCTACGAGCAGTACTTC
CSAMDSPSSYEQYF
>TRBV7-2|-|TRBJ2-3|few
TGTGCCAGCAGCTTAGGCCGGGCCGACACAGATACGCAGTATTTT
CASSLGRADTDTQYF
>TRBV20-1|TRBD1|TRBJ1-4|many
TGCAGTGCTACCGGGACAGGGAATGAAAAACTGTTTTTT
CSATGTGNEKLFF
>TRBV12-3/TRBV12-4|-|TRBJ2-3|many
TGTGCCACCCGGGCAGATACGCAGTATTTT
CATRADTQYF